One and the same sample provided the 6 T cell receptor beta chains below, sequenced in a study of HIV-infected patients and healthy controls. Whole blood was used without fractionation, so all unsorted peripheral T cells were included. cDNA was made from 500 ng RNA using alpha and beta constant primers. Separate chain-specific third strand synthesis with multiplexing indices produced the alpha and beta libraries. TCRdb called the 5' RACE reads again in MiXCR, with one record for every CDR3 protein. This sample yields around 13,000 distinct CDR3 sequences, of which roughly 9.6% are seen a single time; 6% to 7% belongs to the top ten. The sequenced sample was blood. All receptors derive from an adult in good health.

The CDR3: CASSKGGYGGPYNEQFF. As DNA, the CDR3 is TGTGCCAGTAGTAAGGGTGGTTACGGGGGGCCCTACAATGAGCAGTTCTTC. V is TRBV19 and J is TRBJ2-1; perhaps TRBD2 as D (7 bases). CDR3 length equals 17 residues. Trimming removed 4 bases from V and 2 bases from J, with 18 bases in between. Germline CDR1 is LNHDA and CDR2 is SQIVND (reference sequence).

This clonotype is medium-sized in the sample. The CDR3: CASSLSGGSTEAFF. The CDR3, as DNA: TGCGCCAGCAGCTTGAGCGGGGGGAGCACTGAAGCTTTCTTT. V and J are TRBV5-1 and TRBJ1-1, with a tentative D call TRBD1 (5 bases). Germline V gives CDR1 SGHRS, CDR2 YFSETQ. V lost 1 base to trimming and J lost 4 bases, with 11 bases between them. The CDR3 sequence is 14 residues long.

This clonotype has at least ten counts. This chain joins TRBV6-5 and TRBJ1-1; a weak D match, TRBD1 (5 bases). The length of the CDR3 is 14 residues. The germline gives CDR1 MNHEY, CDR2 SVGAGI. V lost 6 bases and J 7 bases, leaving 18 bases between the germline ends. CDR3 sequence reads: CASRADRDIHEAFF. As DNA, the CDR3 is TGTGCCAGCAGAGCCGACAGAGACATACATGAAGCTTTCTTT.

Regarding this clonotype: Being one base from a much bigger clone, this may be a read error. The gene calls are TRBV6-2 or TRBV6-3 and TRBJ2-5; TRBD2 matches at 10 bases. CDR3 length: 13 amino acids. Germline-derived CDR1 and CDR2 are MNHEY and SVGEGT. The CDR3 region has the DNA TGTGTCAGCGGACTAGCGGTCCCGAAGACCCAGTACTTC. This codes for CVSGLAVPKTQYF.

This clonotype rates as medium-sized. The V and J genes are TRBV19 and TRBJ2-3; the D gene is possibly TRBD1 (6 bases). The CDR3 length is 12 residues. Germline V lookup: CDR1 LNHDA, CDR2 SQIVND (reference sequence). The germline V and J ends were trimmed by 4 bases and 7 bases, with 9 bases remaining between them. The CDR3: CASSRGHYTQYF. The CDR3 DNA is TGTGCCAGTAGTAGGGGACATTATACGCAGTATTTT. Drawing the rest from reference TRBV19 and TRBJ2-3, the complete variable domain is DGGITQSPKYLFRKEGQNVTLSCEQNLNHDAMYWYRQDPGQGLRLIYYSQIVNDFQKGDIAEGYSVSREKKESFPLTVTSAQKNPTAFYLCASSRGHYTQYFGPGTRLTVL.

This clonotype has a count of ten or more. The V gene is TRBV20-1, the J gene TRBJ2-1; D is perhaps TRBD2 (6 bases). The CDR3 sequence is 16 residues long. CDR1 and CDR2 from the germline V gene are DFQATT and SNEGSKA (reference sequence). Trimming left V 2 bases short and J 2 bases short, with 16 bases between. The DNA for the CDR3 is TGCAGTGCTAGATCCCCGGGTAGCGGTACCTACAATGAGCAGTTCTTC. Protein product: CSARSPGSGTYNEQFF.